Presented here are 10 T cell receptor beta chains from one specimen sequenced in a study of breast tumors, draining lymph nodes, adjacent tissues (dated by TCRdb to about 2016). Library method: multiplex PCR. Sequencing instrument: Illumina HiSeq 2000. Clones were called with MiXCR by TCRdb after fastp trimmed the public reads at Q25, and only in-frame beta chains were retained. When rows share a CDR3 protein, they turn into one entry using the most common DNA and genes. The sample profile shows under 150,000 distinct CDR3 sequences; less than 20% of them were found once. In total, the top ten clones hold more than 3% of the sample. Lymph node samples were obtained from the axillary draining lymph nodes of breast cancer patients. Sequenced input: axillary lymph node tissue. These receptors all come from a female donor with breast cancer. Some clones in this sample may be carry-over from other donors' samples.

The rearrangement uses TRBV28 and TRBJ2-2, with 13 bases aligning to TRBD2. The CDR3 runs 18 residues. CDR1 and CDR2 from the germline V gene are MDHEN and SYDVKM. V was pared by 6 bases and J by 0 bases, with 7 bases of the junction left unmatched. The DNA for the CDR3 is TGTGCCAGCAGGGCGACTAGCGGGAGGCACGCGAACACCGGGGAGCTGTTTTTT. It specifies CASRATSGRHANTGELFF.

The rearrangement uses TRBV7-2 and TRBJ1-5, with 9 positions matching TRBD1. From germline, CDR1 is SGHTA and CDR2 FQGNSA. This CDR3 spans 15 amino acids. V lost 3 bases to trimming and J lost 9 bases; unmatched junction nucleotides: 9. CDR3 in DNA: TGTGCCAGCAGCTTTTCCGGGACAGGGTCTTCGCCCCAGCATTTT. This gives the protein CASSFSGTGSSPQHF.

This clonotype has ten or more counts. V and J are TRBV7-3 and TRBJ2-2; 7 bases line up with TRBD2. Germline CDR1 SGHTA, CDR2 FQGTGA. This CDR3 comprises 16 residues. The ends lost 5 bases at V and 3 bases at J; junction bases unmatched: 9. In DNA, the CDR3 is TGTGCCAGCAGCCTCGCCCGGGGGGAGGACACCGGGGAGCTGTTTTTT. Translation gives CASSLARGEDTGELFF.

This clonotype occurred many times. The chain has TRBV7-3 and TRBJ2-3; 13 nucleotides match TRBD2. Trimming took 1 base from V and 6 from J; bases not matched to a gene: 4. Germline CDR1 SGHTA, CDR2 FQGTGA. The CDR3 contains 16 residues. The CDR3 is CASSLRLAGGMDTQYF. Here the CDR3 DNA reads TGTGCCAGCAGCTTAAGACTAGCGGGAGGCATGGATACGCAGTATTTT.

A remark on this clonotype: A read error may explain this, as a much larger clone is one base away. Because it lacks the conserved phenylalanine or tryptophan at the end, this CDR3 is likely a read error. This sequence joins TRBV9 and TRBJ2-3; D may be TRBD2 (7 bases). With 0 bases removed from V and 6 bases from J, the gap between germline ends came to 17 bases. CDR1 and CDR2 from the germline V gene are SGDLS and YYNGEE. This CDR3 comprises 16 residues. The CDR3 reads CASSVGRTGGGDTQYI. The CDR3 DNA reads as TGTGCCAGCAGCGTAGGGAGGACGGGGGGCGGGGATACGCAGTATATT.

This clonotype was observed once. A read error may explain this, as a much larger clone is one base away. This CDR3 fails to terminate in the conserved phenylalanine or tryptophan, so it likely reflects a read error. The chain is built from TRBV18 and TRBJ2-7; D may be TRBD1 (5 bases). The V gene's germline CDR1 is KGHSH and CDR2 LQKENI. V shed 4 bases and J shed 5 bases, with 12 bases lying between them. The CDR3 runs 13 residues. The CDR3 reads CASSRSQGNEQYL. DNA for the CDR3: TGTGCCAGCTCACGAAGCCAGGGAAACGAGCAGTACCTC.

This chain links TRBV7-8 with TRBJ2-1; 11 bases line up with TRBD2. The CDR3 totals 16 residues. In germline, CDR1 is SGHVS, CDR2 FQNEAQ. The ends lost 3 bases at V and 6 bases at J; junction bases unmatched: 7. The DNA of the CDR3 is TGTGCCAGCAGCTTCTCTAGCGGGGGGACAGTCAATGAGCAGTTCTTC. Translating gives CASSFSSGGTVNEQFF.

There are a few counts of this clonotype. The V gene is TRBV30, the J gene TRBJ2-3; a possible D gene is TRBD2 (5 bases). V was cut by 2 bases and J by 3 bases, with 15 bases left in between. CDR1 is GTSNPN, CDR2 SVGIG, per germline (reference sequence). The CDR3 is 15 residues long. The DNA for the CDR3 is TGTGCCTGGAGTTCCGGGAACTGGGGAACAGATACGCAGTATTTT. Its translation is CAWSSGNWGTDTQYF.

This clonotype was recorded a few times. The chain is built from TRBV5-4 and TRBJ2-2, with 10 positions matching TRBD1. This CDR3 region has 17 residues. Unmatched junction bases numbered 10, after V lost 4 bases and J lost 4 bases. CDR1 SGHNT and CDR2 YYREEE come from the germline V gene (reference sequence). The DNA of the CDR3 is TGTGCCAGCAGCCGGAGACAGGGGGCGCTTGGCACCGGGGAGCTGTTTTTT. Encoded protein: CASSRRQGALGTGELFF.

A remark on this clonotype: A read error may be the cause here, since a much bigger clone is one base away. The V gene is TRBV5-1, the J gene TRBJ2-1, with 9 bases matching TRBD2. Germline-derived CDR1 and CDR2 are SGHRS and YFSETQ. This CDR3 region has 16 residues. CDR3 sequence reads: CASGLDPSGVYNEQFF. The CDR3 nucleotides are TGCGCCAGCGGCTTGGATCCTAGCGGGGTCTACAATGAGCAGTTCTTC.